These T cell receptor beta chains were read from a single sample in a study of blood T cell repertoires in COVID-19. Assay: immunoSEQ multiplex PCR; the TCRdb copy retains only in-frame clones and omits some. The repertoire holds tens of thousands of clones, with 75% to 95% as singletons. The sequencing sample was made of peripheral blood. These receptors were collected from a woman aged 80 or over with acute or convalescent COVID-19. Both conserved end residues are part of each CDR3. The order of the fields is V gene, J gene, clone size, D gene, CDR3 DNA, CDR3 protein. The D gene is left open where the match is weak. The listing skips clone size in some rows; elsewhere it reads once, few, many or a size class.

v_gene: TRBV18
j_gene: TRBJ1-5
abundance: .
d_gene: TRBD1
CDR3nt: TGTGCCAGCTCACGACAGGGTGGGAATCAGCCCCAGCATTTT
CDR3aa: CASSRQGGNQPQHF

v_gene: TRBV9
j_gene: TRBJ1-1
abundance: .
d_gene: TRBD1
CDR3nt: TGTGCCAGCAGCGGGCCACAGGGGGCGGACACTGAAGCTTTCTTT
CDR3aa: CASSGPQGADTEAFF

v_gene: TRBV7-2
j_gene: TRBJ2-3
abundance: .
d_gene: TRBD2
CDR3nt: TGTGCCAGCAGCCACCGCGTGGATAGCGGGGGGGCGGATACGCAGTATTTT
CDR3aa: CASSHRVDSGGADTQYF

v_gene: TRBV3-1/TRBV3-2
j_gene: TRBJ2-5
abundance: .
d_gene: TRBD2
CDR3nt: TGTGCCAGCAGCCTCGGACTAGGAGGGGAGACCCAGTACTTC
CDR3aa: CASSLGLGGETQYF

v_gene: TRBV6-4
j_gene: TRBJ1-1
abundance: once
d_gene: TRBD1
CDR3nt: TGTGCCAGCAGTGCCTCGACAGGGGACACTGAAGCTTTCTTT
CDR3aa: CASSASTGDTEAFF

v_gene: TRBV18
j_gene: TRBJ1-1
abundance: .
d_gene: .
CDR3nt: TGTGCCAGCTCACCACCGTCGGGGGGTAGGGCTGAAGCTTTCTTT
CDR3aa: CASSPPSGGRAEAFF

v_gene: TRBV7-9
j_gene: TRBJ1-1
abundance: once
d_gene: .
CDR3nt: TGTGCCAGCAGCCTGGGAGGGCAGATGGTGGAAGCTTTCTTT
CDR3aa: CASSLGGQMVEAFF

v_gene: TRBV19
j_gene: TRBJ2-1
abundance: .
d_gene: .
CDR3nt: TGTGCCAGTAGTATAGATCAGTGGGCCGCCAATGAGCAGTTCTTC
CDR3aa: CASSIDQWAANEQFF

v_gene: TRBV7-9
j_gene: TRBJ1-2
abundance: .
d_gene: TRBD1
CDR3nt: TGTGCCAGCAGCTTAGATCAGGGGGTGAACTATGGCTACACCTTC
CDR3aa: CASSLDQGVNYGYTF

v_gene: TRBV6-5
j_gene: TRBJ1-5
abundance: .
d_gene: TRBD1
CDR3nt: TGTGCCAGCAGCTACAGGGGGAATCAGCCCCAGCATTTT
CDR3aa: CASSYRGNQPQHF

v_gene: TRBV2
j_gene: TRBJ2-3
abundance: .
d_gene: .
CDR3nt: TGTGCCAGCAGGGGGGACTGGAACACAGATACGCAGTATTTT
CDR3aa: CASRGDWNTDTQYF

v_gene: TRBV5-1
j_gene: TRBJ1-2
abundance: .
d_gene: TRBD1
CDR3nt: TGCGCCAGCAGCTTGGGACAGGGAAAGGGCTATGGCTACACCTTC
CDR3aa: CASSLGQGKGYGYTF

v_gene: TRBV7-2
j_gene: TRBJ2-7
abundance: .
d_gene: TRBD2
CDR3nt: TGTGCCAGCAGCCCCAGCGGGGGAAGGCTCTACGAGCAGTACTTC
CDR3aa: CASSPSGGRLYEQYF

v_gene: TRBV5-1
j_gene: TRBJ2-6
abundance: .
d_gene: .
CDR3nt: TGCGCCAGTTCGCAGGGCCCCCTCTCTGGGGCCAACGTCCTGACTTTC
CDR3aa: CASSQGPLSGANVLTF

v_gene: TRBV18
j_gene: TRBJ1-5
abundance: .
d_gene: .
CDR3nt: TGTGCCAGCTCACCATCCGGGGATCAGCCCCAGCATTTT
CDR3aa: CASSPSGDQPQHF

v_gene: TRBV30
j_gene: TRBJ1-5
abundance: .
d_gene: .
CDR3nt: TGTGCCTGGAGACAGGGCTTTGGCCAGCCCCAGCATTTT
CDR3aa: CAWRQGFGQPQHF

v_gene: TRBV9
j_gene: TRBJ2-1
abundance: .
d_gene: TRBD2
CDR3nt: TGTGCCAGCAGCCTGGGACTAGCCGGTCTGGGGCAGTTCTTC
CDR3aa: CASSLGLAGLGQFF

v_gene: TRBV5-6
j_gene: TRBJ1-1
abundance: .
d_gene: .
CDR3nt: TGTGCCAGCAGCTTTCGTCCCTCTGAAGCTTTCTTT
CDR3aa: CASSFRPSEAFF

v_gene: TRBV19
j_gene: TRBJ1-5
abundance: .
d_gene: .
CDR3nt: TGTGCCAGTAGTATAGACAGGCAATATAGCAATCAGCCCCAGCATTTT
CDR3aa: CASSIDRQYSNQPQHF

v_gene: TRBV5-6
j_gene: TRBJ2-7
abundance: .
d_gene: .
CDR3nt: TGTGCCAGCAGCTTGGGCAGGGTTGGAGAGCAGTACTTC
CDR3aa: CASSLGRVGEQYF

v_gene: TRBV12-3/TRBV12-4
j_gene: TRBJ2-7
abundance: .
d_gene: TRBD1
CDR3nt: TGTGCCAGCAGCACGACAGGGAACGAGCAGTACTTC
CDR3aa: CASSTTGNEQYF

v_gene: TRBV11-1
j_gene: TRBJ2-3
abundance: .
d_gene: .
CDR3nt: TGTGCCAGCAGCTCCAGCGGAGATACGCAGTATTTT
CDR3aa: CASSSSGDTQYF

v_gene: TRBV7-9
j_gene: TRBJ1-2
abundance: .
d_gene: .
CDR3nt: TGTGCCAGCAGCCGTGACAGGCTTGGCTACACCTTC
CDR3aa: CASSRDRLGYTF

v_gene: TRBV5-6
j_gene: TRBJ1-3
abundance: .
d_gene: .
CDR3nt: TGTGCCAGCAGCTTTGGGCCCCCGAGCTCTGGAAACACCATATATTTT
CDR3aa: CASSFGPPSSGNTIYF

v_gene: TRBV6-5
j_gene: TRBJ1-1
abundance: .
d_gene: .
CDR3nt: TGTGCCAGCAGTTATGAAGGAGGGAACACTGAAGCTTTCTTT
CDR3aa: CASSYEGGNTEAFF

v_gene: TRBV5-1
j_gene: TRBJ1-4
abundance: .
d_gene: TRBD1
CDR3nt: TGCGCCAGCAGCTCTCCCCGGACAGGTTCGTCGGCTAATGAAAAACTGTTTTTT
CDR3aa: CASSSPRTGSSANEKLFF

v_gene: TRBV11-2
j_gene: TRBJ2-2
abundance: .
d_gene: TRBD2
CDR3nt: TGTGCCAGCAGCTTCCTAGCGGGGGGTAACACCGGGGAGCTGTTTTTT
CDR3aa: CASSFLAGGNTGELFF

v_gene: TRBV2
j_gene: TRBJ2-7
abundance: .
d_gene: TRBD2
CDR3nt: TGTGCCAGCAGTGAAGGACTAGCCCGGGAGCAGTACTTC
CDR3aa: CASSEGLAREQYF

v_gene: TRBV6-5
j_gene: TRBJ2-1
abundance: .
d_gene: TRBD1
CDR3nt: TGTGCCAGCAGTTCTCTCGGGACAGGCTACAATGAGCAGTTCTTC
CDR3aa: CASSSLGTGYNEQFF

v_gene: TRBV11-1
j_gene: TRBJ2-3
abundance: .
d_gene: .
CDR3nt: TGTGCCAGCAGCTTCTACCGCACAGATACGCAGTATTTT
CDR3aa: CASSFYRTDTQYF

v_gene: TRBV6-5
j_gene: TRBJ1-5
abundance: .
d_gene: .
CDR3nt: TGTGCCAGCAGGGTGGGCAACAATCAGCCCCAGCATTTT
CDR3aa: CASRVGNNQPQHF

v_gene: TRBV7-6
j_gene: TRBJ1-1
abundance: .
d_gene: TRBD1
CDR3nt: TGTGCCAGCAGCCTTTTAAACAGGGGAGTTAACACTGAAGCTTTCTTT
CDR3aa: CASSLLNRGVNTEAFF

v_gene: TRBV6-6
j_gene: TRBJ2-2
abundance: .
d_gene: TRBD2
CDR3nt: TGTGCCAGCAGTCTCCCCCCTAAGCGGGGGCCTAACACCGGGGAGCTGTTTTTT
CDR3aa: CASSLPPKRGPNTGELFF

v_gene: TRBV30
j_gene: TRBJ1-3
abundance: .
d_gene: TRBD1
CDR3nt: TGTGCCTGGAGTCCCTGGCACGGGACAGCCTCCTCTGGAAACACCATATATTTT
CDR3aa: CAWSPWHGTASSGNTIYF

v_gene: TRBV5-1
j_gene: TRBJ1-6
abundance: .
d_gene: .
CDR3nt: TGCGCCAGCAGCTTGTCATCACAGACTAATTCACCCCTCCACTTT
CDR3aa: CASSLSSQTNSPLHF

v_gene: TRBV29-1
j_gene: TRBJ2-5
abundance: .
d_gene: TRBD2
CDR3nt: TGCAGCGTGGCCCAGCGGGGGATGGAGACCCAGTACTTC
CDR3aa: CSVAQRGMETQYF

v_gene: TRBV27
j_gene: TRBJ1-2
abundance: .
d_gene: TRBD1
CDR3nt: TGTGCCAGCAGTACTCCCCGACAGGGGAGCTATGGCTACACCTTC
CDR3aa: CASSTPRQGSYGYTF